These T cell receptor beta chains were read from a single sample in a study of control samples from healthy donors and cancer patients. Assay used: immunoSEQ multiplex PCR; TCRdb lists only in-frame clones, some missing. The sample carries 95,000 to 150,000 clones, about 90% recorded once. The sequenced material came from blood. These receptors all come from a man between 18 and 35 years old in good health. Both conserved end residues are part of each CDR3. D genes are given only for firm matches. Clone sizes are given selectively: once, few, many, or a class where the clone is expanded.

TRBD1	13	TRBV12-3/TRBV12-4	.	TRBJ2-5	TGTGCCAGCAGGGGACAGGGAGGAGAGACCCAGTACTTC	CASRGQGGETQYF
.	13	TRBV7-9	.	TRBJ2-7	TGTGCCAGCAGCCTACGCGGATTTCGCGAGCAGTACTTC	CASSLRGFREQYF
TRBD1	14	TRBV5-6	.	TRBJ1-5	TGTGCCAGCAGCCTAGGGACAGTCCGTCAGCCCCAGCATTTT	CASSLGTVRQPQHF
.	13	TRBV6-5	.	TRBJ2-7	TGTGCCAGCAGCACGACCTCAGTTGGCGAGCAGTACTTC	CASSTTSVGEQYF
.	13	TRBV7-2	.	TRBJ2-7	TGTGCCAGCAGCCTACACAGGGCTTTGGAGCAGTACTTC	CASSLHRALEQYF
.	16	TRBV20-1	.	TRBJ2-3	TGCAGTGCTAGTTTTGGCCCGGGATACCGAACAGATACGCAGTATTTT	CSASFGPGYRTDTQYF
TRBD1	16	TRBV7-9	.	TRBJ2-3	TGTGCCAGCAGCCCTGGGACAGGGTCTCTTGCAGATACGCAGTATTTT	CASSPGTGSLADTQYF
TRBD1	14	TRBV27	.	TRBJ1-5	TGTGCCAGCAGTTTAGGGACAGATTATCAGCCCCAGCATTTT	CASSLGTDYQPQHF
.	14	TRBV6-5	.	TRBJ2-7	TGTGCCAGCAGTTACGGGCTGGGCCTGGTCGAGCAGTACTTC	CASSYGLGLVEQYF
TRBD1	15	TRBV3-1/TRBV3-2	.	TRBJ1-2	TGTGCCAGCAGCCAAGATATCGGACAGGGGTATGGCTACACCTTC	CASSQDIGQGYGYTF
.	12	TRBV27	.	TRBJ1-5	TGTGCCAGCCGTACTAAAAATCAGCCCCAGCATTTT	CASRTKNQPQHF
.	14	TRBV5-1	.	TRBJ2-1	TGCGCCAGCAGCTTGGCCCTCGTTGGGGGATCTCCTCTCTTC	CASSLALVGGSPLF
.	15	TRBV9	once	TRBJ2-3	TGTGCCAGCAGCCCCGTAGAAGGGTCGGCAGATACGCAGTATTTT	CASSPVEGSADTQYF
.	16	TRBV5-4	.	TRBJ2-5	TGTGCCAGCAGCTTGGGGGCAGGACAAAGTCGAGAGACCCAGTACTTC	CASSLGAGQSRETQYF
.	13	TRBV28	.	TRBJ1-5	TGTGCCAGCAGTTTGCAGGGGTTTCAGCCCCAGCATTTT	CASSLQGFQPQHF
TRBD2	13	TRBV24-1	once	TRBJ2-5	TGTGCCACCAGTGGACTAGCGGAAGAGACCCAGTACTTC	CATSGLAEETQYF
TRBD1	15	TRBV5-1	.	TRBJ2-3	TGCGCCAGCAGCCAGGGACAGGGGAATATGGATACGCAGTATTTT	CASSQGQGNMDTQYF
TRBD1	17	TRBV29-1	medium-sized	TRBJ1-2	TGCAGCGTTGATCGAGTGGCACAGGGGCAGACTAACTATGGCTACACCTTC	CSVDRVAQGQTNYGYTF
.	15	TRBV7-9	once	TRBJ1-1	TGTGCCAGCAGCTTATTGTTCGGGCAGGGCATTGAAGCTTTCTTT	CASSLLFGQGIEAFF
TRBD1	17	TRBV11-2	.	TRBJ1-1	TGTGCCAGCAGCTTATTGACAGGGGGCCGATGGAACACTGAAGCTTTCTTT	CASSLLTGGRWNTEAFF
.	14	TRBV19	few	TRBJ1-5	TGTGCCAGTAGTATTGGGGCCCTGGGGCAGCCCCAGCATTTT	CASSIGALGQPQHF
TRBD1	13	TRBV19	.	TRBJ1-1	TGTGCCAGTAGTAGAGACAGGGAAACTGAAGCTTTCTTT	CASSRDRETEAFF
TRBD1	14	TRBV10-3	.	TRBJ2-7	TGTGCCATCAGTGGAGGACAGGGGGCGTACGAGCAGTACTTC	CAISGGQGAYEQYF
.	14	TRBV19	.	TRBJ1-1	TGTGCCAGTAGTTATCGCAGTCAACTCACTGAAGCTTTCTTT	CASSYRSQLTEAFF
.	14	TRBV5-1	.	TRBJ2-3	TGCGCCAGCAGCTTGGACTCTAGCACAGATACGCAGTATTTT	CASSLDSSTDTQYF
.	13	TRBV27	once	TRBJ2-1	TGTGCCAGCATACATTCCGGGTCCAATGAGCAGTTCTTC	CASIHSGSNEQFF
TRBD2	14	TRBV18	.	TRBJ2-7	TGTGCCAGCGGAGGACTAGCGGGGATCTACGAGCAGTACTTC	CASGGLAGIYEQYF
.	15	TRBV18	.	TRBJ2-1	TGTGCCAGCTCACCACCGATGAAGCGAGCAGATGAGCAGTTCTTC	CASSPPMKRADEQFF
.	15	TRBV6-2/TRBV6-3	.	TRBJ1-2	TGTGCCAGCAGTTACTCGAATTCCGCTGACGATGGCTACACCTTC	CASSYSNSADDGYTF
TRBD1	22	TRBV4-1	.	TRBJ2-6	TGCGCCAGCAGCCAAGGTCGGCGATTTGGGACAGGGGATTTGGGTGGGGCCAACGTCCTGACTTTC	CASSQGRRFGTGDLGGANVLTF
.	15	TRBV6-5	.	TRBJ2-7	TGTGCCAGCAGTCCCGAGGTGGGAGACTCCTACGAGCAGTACTTC	CASSPEVGDSYEQYF
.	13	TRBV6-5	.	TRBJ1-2	TGTGCCAGCAGTCCTGAGTCGAGTCGTGGCTACACCTTC	CASSPESSRGYTF
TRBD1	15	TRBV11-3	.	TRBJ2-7	TGTGCCAGCAGCTTAGGAGGGACAGTTTCCTACGAGCAGTACTTC	CASSLGGTVSYEQYF
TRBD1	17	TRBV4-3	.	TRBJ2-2	TGCGCCAGCAGCCACCTCAGGACAGGGGTCTTCTCCGGGGAGCTGTTTTTT	CASSHLRTGVFSGELFF
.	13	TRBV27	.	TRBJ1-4	TGTGCCAGCAGAAGAGGGGGTAATGAAAAACTGTTTTTT	CASRRGGNEKLFF
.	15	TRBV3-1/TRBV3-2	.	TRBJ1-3	TGTGCCAGCAGCCAAGATGGGGGCTCTGGAAACACCATATATTTT	CASSQDGGSGNTIYF
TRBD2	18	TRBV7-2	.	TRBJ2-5	TGTGCCAGCAGCTTCCTAAGGACTAGCGGAATAAAAGGGGAGACCCAGTACTTC	CASSFLRTSGIKGETQYF
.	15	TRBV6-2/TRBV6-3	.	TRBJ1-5	TGTGCCAGCAGTTACCGAACAGGGAATGGGCAGCCCCAGCATTTT	CASSYRTGNGQPQHF
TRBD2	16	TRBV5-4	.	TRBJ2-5	TGTGCCAGCAGCCACGGGGGGGGTAGGGGCCAAGAGACCCAGTACTTC	CASSHGGGRGQETQYF
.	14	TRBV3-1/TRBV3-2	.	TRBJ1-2	TGTGCCAGCAGCCAAGCGGGGACGGCATATGGCTACACCTTC	CASSQAGTAYGYTF
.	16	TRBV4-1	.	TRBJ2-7	TGCGCCAGCAGCCAAGATCGGTCAGGGAATTCCTACGAGCAGTACTTC	CASSQDRSGNSYEQYF
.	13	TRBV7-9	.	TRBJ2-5	TGTGCCAGCAGCTTAGCAGGGGATGAGACCCAGTACTTC	CASSLAGDETQYF
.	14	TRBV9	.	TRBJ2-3	TGTGCCAGCAGCGTAGAGGGTAGCACAGATACGCAGTATTTT	CASSVEGSTDTQYF
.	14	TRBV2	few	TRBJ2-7	TGTGCCAGCAGTGTGGGCCTGCCACCCTACGAGCAGTACTTC	CASSVGLPPYEQYF
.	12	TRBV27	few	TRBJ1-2	TGTGCCAGCAGGAATACTTGGAATGGCTACACCTTC	CASRNTWNGYTF
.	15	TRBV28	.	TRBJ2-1	TGTGCCAGCAGTTCTAACAGAGTCTCCTACAATGAGCAGTTCTTC	CASSSNRVSYNEQFF
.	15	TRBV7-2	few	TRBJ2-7	TGTGCCAGCAGCTTAGGAATAAGTGACGGCTACGAGCAGTACTTC	CASSLGISDGYEQYF
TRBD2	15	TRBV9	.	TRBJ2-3	TGTGCCAGCAGCTCCGAAGCGGGAGGTACAGATACGCAGTATTTT	CASSSEAGGTDTQYF
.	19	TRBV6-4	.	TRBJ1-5	TGTGCCAGCAGTGACCTCCAGGGGCAGGGCAACTATAGCAATCAGCCCCAGCATTTT	CASSDLQGQGNYSNQPQHF
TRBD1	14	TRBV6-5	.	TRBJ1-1	TGTGCCAGCAGACTGCAGGGGGCGAACACTGAAGCTTTCTTT	CASRLQGANTEAFF
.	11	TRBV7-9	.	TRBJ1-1	TGTGCCAGCAGCCCGATCGGAAGTTCTTTCTTT	CASSPIGSSFF
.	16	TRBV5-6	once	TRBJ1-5	TGTGCCAGCAGCTTGGGTCCCTGGACAGAAGATCAGCCCCAGCATTTT	CASSLGPWTEDQPQHF
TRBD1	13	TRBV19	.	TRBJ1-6	TGTGCCAGTAGGGGACAGCGAAATTCACCCCTCCACTTT	CASRGQRNSPLHF
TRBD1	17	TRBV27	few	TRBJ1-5	TGTGCCAGCAGTCCTCGGACAGGGGGCGTAGTAGTACAGCCCCAGCATTTT	CASSPRTGGVVVQPQHF
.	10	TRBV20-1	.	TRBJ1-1	TGCAGTGCTAGAGATCGAGTGGCTTTCTTT	CSARDRVAFF